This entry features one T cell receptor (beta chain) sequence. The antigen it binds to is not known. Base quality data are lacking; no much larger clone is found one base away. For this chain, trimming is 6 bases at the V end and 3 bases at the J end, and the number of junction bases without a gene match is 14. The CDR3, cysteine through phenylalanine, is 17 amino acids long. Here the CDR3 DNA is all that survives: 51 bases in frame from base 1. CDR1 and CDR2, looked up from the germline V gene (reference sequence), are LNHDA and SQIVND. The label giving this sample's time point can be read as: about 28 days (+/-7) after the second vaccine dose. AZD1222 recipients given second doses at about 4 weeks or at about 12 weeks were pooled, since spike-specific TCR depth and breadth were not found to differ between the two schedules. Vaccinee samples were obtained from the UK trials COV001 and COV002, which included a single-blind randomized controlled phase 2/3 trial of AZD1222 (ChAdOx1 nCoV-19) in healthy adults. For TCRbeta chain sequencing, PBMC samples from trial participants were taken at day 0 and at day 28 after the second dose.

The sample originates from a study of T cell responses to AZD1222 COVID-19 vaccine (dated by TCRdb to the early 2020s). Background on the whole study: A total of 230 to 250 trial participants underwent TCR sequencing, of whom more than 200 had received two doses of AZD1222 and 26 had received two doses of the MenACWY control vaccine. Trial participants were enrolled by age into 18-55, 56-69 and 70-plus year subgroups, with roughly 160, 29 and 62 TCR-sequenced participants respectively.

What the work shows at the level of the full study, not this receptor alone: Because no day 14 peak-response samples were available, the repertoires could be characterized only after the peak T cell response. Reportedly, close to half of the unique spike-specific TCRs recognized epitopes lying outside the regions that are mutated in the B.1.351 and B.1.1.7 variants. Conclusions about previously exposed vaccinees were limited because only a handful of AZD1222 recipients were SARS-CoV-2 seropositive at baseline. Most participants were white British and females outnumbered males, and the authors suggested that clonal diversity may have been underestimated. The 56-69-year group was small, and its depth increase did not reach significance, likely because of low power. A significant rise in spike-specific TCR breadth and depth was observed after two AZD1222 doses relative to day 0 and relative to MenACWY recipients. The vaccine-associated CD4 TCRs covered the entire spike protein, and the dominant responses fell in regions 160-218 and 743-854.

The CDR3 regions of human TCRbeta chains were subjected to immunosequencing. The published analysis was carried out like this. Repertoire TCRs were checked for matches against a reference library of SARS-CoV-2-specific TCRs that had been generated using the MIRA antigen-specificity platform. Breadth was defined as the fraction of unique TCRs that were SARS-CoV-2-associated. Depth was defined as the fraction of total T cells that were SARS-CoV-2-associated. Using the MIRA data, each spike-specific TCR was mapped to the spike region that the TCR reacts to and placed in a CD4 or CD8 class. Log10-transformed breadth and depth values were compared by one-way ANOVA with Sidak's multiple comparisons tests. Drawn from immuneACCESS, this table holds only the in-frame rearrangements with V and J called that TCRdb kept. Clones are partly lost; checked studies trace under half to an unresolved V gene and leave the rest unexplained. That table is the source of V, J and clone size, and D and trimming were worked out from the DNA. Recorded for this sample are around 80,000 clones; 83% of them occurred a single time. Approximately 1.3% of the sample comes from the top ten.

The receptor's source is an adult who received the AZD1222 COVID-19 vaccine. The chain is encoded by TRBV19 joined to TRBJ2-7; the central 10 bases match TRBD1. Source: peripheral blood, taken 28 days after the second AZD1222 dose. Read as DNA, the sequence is TGTGCCAGTAGCCCTACCCGGACAGGGGGAGATTTCTACGAGCAGTACTTC. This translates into CASSPTRTGGDFYEQYF.